One and the same sample provided the 22 T cell receptor beta chains below, sequenced in a study of cytomegalovirus exposure and HLA in healthy donors. The PCR contained 60 Vbeta and 13 Jbeta primers. Data came from immunoSEQ multiplex PCR; TCRdb stores just in-frame clones and leaves some out. The table lists 45,000 or so clones, with 6.5% to 10% in the top ten. The sample taken for sequencing was PBMCs. These receptors all stem from a male donor in good health and CMV-seronegative.

This sequence joins TRBV5-1 and TRBJ1-3, with 7 positions matching TRBD1. The CDR3 spans 15 residues. V lost 2 bases, J lost 1 base, and 3 bases stayed unmatched. Germline CDR1 and CDR2: SGHRS and YFSETQ. DNA of the CDR3: TGCGCCAGCAGCTTAATACAGGGGTCTGGAAACACCATATATTTT. This codes for CASSLIQGSGNTIYF.

The chain has TRBV10-3 and TRBJ1-2, with a weak D call TRBD1 (6 bases). The CDR3 spans 15 residues. Per the germline V gene, CDR1 is ENHRY and CDR2 is SYGVKD. Between the trimmed V and J ends, which lost 5 bases and 1 base, there was a span of 14 bases. The CDR3 protein is CAISSRDTNNYGYTF. The DNA of the CDR3 is TGTGCCATCAGTTCTCGGGACACAAATAACTATGGCTACACCTTC.

This chain joins TRBV18 and TRBJ2-1; TRBD2 matches 10 bases. The ends lost 5 bases at V and 4 bases at J; junction bases unmatched: 2. Germline V gene sequence: CDR1 KGHSH, CDR2 LQKENI. The CDR3 totals 14 residues. The CDR3 loop reads CASSIAGGYNEQFF. The CDR3 region has the DNA TGTGCCAGCTCAATAGCGGGAGGTTACAATGAGCAGTTCTTC.

The rearrangement joins TRBV6-1 to TRBJ1-2; weak D call: TRBD1 (6 bases). CDR1 and CDR2 (germline): MNHNS, SASEGT. The CDR3 covers 13 residues. V was shortened by 4 bases and J by 8 bases, with 14 bases between the two germline ends. DNA of the CDR3: TGTGCCAGCAGTGCACGGGGGGCGTTGGGCTACACCTTC. It is translated as CASSARGALGYTF.

V and J are TRBV4-1 and TRBJ1-2; TRBD1 matches at 12 bases. The germline gives CDR1 MGHRA, CDR2 YSYEKL. Trimming at V came to 1 base and at J to 7 bases, leaving 10 bases not matched to a gene. The CDR3 spans 17 residues. The CDR3 here is CASSQVGLGQGACGYTF. In DNA form, the CDR3 reads TGCGCCAGCAGCCAAGTCGGCCTGGGACAGGGGGCGTGTGGCTACACCTTC.

This chain links TRBV11-2 with TRBJ1-3, with D possibly TRBD1 on 5 matching bases. Trimming took off 6 bases at V and 2 bases at J, with 14 bases between the two ends. Germline-derived CDR1 and CDR2 are SGHAT and FQNNGV. The CDR3 has 15 amino acids. In nucleotides, the CDR3 is TGTGCCAGCAGGGAAAATGGGGCAGCTGGAAACACCATATATTTT. Protein sequence: CASRENGAAGNTIYF.

The rearrangement links TRBV11-2 to TRBJ2-1, with D tentatively TRBD2 (5 bases). This CDR3 region has 17 residues. The germline V gene encodes CDR1 SGHAT and CDR2 FQNNGV. Trimming took off 1 base at V and 4 bases at J, with 17 bases between the two ends. This chain's CDR3 is CASSLVFRARGYNEQFF. The CDR3 coding sequence is TGTGCCAGCAGCTTAGTATTCCGGGCCAGAGGGTACAATGAGCAGTTCTTC. Complete variable domain (other parts from reference TRBV11-2 and TRBJ2-1): EAGVAQSPRYKIIEKRQSVAFWCNPISGHATLYWYQQILGQGPKLLIQFQNNGVVDDSQLPKDRFSAERLKGVDSTLKIQPAKLEDSAVYLCASSLVFRARGYNEQFFGPGTRLTVL.

The gene calls are TRBV7-3 and TRBJ2-1; 10 bases are shared with TRBD1. The CDR3 has 15 amino acids. Germline-derived CDR1 and CDR2 are SGHTA and FQGTGA. The V and J ends lost 4 bases and 8 bases, in that order; junction bases with no gene match: 8. The CDR3 nucleotides read TGTGCCAGCAGCTCGACAGGGGGCCAAAGGGATGAGCAGTTCTTC. Translated: CASSSTGGQRDEQFF.

This clone is classed as medium-sized by frequency. The genes are TRBV29-1 and TRBJ1-5; D is possibly TRBD1 (5 bases). The V and J ends lost 7 bases and 5 bases respectively, with 18 bases between them. The germline gives CDR1 SQVTM, CDR2 ANQGSEA. CDR3 length: 14 residues. The CDR3 nucleotides are TGCAGCGACCCGGTCGCCAGGGAACATCAGCCCCAGCATTTT. Encoded protein: CSDPVAREHQPQHF. The full variable domain, its missing parts supplied by reference TRBV29-1 and TRBJ1-5, is SAVISQKPSRDICQRGTSLTIQCQVDSQVTMMFWYRQQPGQSLTLIATANQGSEATYESGFVIDKFPISRPNLTFSTLTVSNMSPEDSSIYLCSDPVAREHQPQHFGDGTRLSIL.

The V call is TRBV11-2, the J call TRBJ1-1, with a tentative D call TRBD1 (5 bases). Germline assignment: CDR1 SGHAT and CDR2 FQNNGV. The V end lost 8 bases, the J end lost 2 bases, and 18 bases lay between the germline ends. The CDR3 consists of 15 residues. The chain's CDR3 is CASGATASGNTEAFF. DNA of the CDR3: TGTGCCAGCGGTGCGACAGCTTCGGGTAACACTGAAGCTTTCTTT.

This chain links TRBV29-1 with TRBJ2-7; 11 bases fit TRBD1. The CDR3 spans 13 residues. Germline values: CDR1 SQVTM, CDR2 ANQGSEA. The trim removed 8 bases at V and 4 bases at J, leaving 7 bases unmatched. The CDR3 reads CSIKGQGEYEQYF. The CDR3 coding sequence is TGCAGCATCAAGGGACAGGGGGAATACGAGCAGTACTTC.

The chain has TRBV5-1 and TRBJ2-2; 13 bases match TRBD2. Germline V gene sequence: CDR1 SGHRS, CDR2 YFSETQ. V lost 0 bases and J lost 0; bases outside the gene matches: 11. This CDR3 has 21 residues. CDR3 in DNA: TGCGCCAGCAGCTTGGCCCTTGGTACTAGCGGGAGGGACCCGAACACCGGGGAGCTGTTTTTT. Residues: CASSLALGTSGRDPNTGELFF.

V gene TRBV7-8 combines with J gene TRBJ2-7; 7 bases agree with TRBD1. Trimming removed 10 bases from V and 4 bases from J; junction bases left unmatched: 7. Germline loops: CDR1 SGHVS, CDR2 FQNEAQ. This CDR3 is 12 amino acids long. The CDR3 DNA sequence: TGTGCCACCGGGACAGATGATTACGAGCAGTACTTC. This gives the protein CATGTDDYEQYF.

J is TRBJ2-3 and V is TRBV18; D may be TRBD1 (6 bases). This CDR3 is 16 amino acids long. Germline CDR1 KGHSH, CDR2 LQKENI. Trimming cost V 2 bases and J 0 bases, with 12 bases left between them. CDR3 sequence (DNA): TGTGCCAGCTCACCAAGAGGGACACGGAGCACAGATACGCAGTATTTT. Its protein is CASSPRGTRSTDTQYF.

DNA of the CDR3: TGTGCCAGCAGTTTCAGCGGAACCACCTACAATGAGCAGTTCTTC. Translating it yields CASSFSGTTYNEQFF. V and J are TRBV6-5 and TRBJ2-1, with D perhaps TRBD2 (5 bases). The V end was cut by 4 bases, the J end by 2 bases, with 12 bases between. Germline CDR1 is MNHEY and CDR2 is SVGAGI. This CDR3 region has 15 residues.

The chain links TRBV19 to TRBJ2-3, with TRBD2 identical over 14 bases. CDR1 is LNHDA and CDR2 is SQIVND in the germline V gene (reference sequence). The CDR3 is 17 amino acids. V lost 7 bases and J lost 7; bases outside the gene matches: 13. In DNA form, the CDR3 reads TGTGCCAGTATCCCCTCGGGACTAGCGGGAGTGTGGAATACGCAGTATTTT. Amino acids: CASIPSGLAGVWNTQYF.

The chain couples TRBV28 to TRBJ1-4; possible D gene TRBD1, 5 bases. Germline CDR1 reads MDHEN; CDR2 reads SYDVKM. This CDR3 region has 16 residues. The V and J ends lost 6 bases and 0 bases respectively, with 14 bases between them. CDR3 DNA sequence: TGTGCCAGCAGCTTCGACAGTTATGCAACTAATGAAAAACTGTTTTTT. This translates into CASSFDSYATNEKLFF.

This chain uses TRBV4-1 with TRBJ1-4; D might be TRBD1 (5 bases). Germline loops: CDR1 MGHRA, CDR2 YSYEKL. The CDR3 has 16 amino acids. V shed 4 bases and J shed 0 bases, with 12 bases lying between them. CDR3 amino acids: CASSLGAIATNEKLFF. The CDR3 nucleotides read TGCGCCAGCAGCCTAGGGGCCATTGCAACTAATGAAAAACTGTTTTTT.

The chain recombines TRBV27 with TRBJ1-1, with D possibly TRBD1 on 6 matching bases. The V gene's germline CDR1 is MNHEY and CDR2 SMNVEV (reference sequence). CDR3 length equals 16 residues. The V and J ends lost 0 bases and 1 base respectively, with 12 bases between them. The DNA for the CDR3 is TGTGCCAGCAGTTTATCGAACAGGGCCAAGAACACTGAAGCTTTCTTT. It specifies CASSLSNRAKNTEAFF.

The chain joins TRBV7-9 to TRBJ2-3; no reliable D call. This CDR3 has 13 amino acids. Trimming stripped 5 bases from V and 1 base from J, with 7 bases between. Per germline, CDR1 SEHNR and CDR2 FQNEAQ (reference sequence). CDR3 region: CASSLGGTDTQYF. In nucleotides, the CDR3 is TGTGCCAGCAGCCTCGGAGGCACAGATACGCAGTATTTT. Variable domain in full (rest from reference TRBV7-9 and TRBJ2-3): DTGVSQNPRHKITKRGQNVTFRCDPISEHNRLYWYRQTLGQGPEFLTYFQNEAQLEKSRLLSDRFSAERPKGSFSTLEIQRTEQGDSAMYLCASSLGGTDTQYFGPGTRLTVL.

The genes are TRBV5-1 and TRBJ2-3; tentatively, D is TRBD2 (6 bases). Trimming stripped 0 bases from V and 4 bases from J, with 15 bases between. Germline-derived CDR1 and CDR2 are SGHRS and YFSETQ. This CDR3 comprises 16 residues. The chain's CDR3 is CASSLGKTGDADTQYF. The CDR3 coding sequence is TGCGCCAGCAGCTTGGGTAAAACGGGAGACGCAGATACGCAGTATTTT.

The rearrangement joins TRBV4-1 to TRBJ1-1; D possibly corresponds to TRBD1 (6 bases). This CDR3 has 13 amino acids. Per germline, CDR1 MGHRA and CDR2 YSYEKL. The V end was cut by 2 bases, the J end by 8 bases, with 12 bases between. DNA of the CDR3: TGCGCCAGCAGCCAATTTTCGGGGGGCGAAGCTTTCTTT. Encoded protein: CASSQFSGGEAFF.